This T cell receptor beta chain was observed in a study of cytomegalovirus exposure and HLA in healthy donors. Points from the study as a whole: TCR beta V- and J-gene trimming, according to a later analysis, was linked to a missense DCLRE1C variant. A classifier reportedly called cytomegalovirus status with high sensitivity and specificity.

It was with 60 Vbeta and 13 Jbeta primers that the PCR ran. The table came from immunoSEQ multiplex PCR; TCRdb's copy has only in-frame clones and leaves some out. The data show around 70,000 clones, roughly 70% seen once. All the people who gave samples were healthy bone marrow donors. The CDR3 has 17 amino acids. A note on this clone: Its antigen is unidentified.

Material: PBMCs. This TCR came from a man between 65 and 85 years old in good health and CMV-seronegative. This chain links TRBV21-1 with TRBJ1-2; the table gives TRBD1 as D, unverified against the DNA. TRBV21-1 is a pseudogene locus. CDR3 sequence: CASSFPGQGGSFVGYTF. CDR3 sequence (DNA): TGTGCCAGCAGCTTTCCGGGACAGGGTGGAAGTTTTGTGGGCTACACCTTC.